This TCR beta chain was identified in a study of cytotoxic CD8 clonotypes in ibrutinib-treated CLL. Overall study: Recorded responses included about 25 partial and 2 complete; following median approximately 68 months, roughly 15 stayed remitted and around 12 progressed. Study-level findings and limits: There were few public clonotypes, and on treatment they contracted or stayed stable.

Using immunoSEQ multiplex PCR, the repertoire was profiled, and TCRdb retains in-frame clones only, with some absent. Found here are roughly 220,000 clones, around 75% of them singletons; the top ten hold 5.9%. As to this clone: Antigen unknown.

Looked up from germline, CDR1 is GTSNPN and CDR2 is SVGIG (reference sequence). V lost 7 bases and J lost 5, with 14 bases in between. The CDR3 consists of 12 residues. The sequence came from a human donor with chronic lymphocytic leukemia. The sample was PBMCs, taken after 12 months of ibrutinib treatment. The V gene is TRBV30, the J gene TRBJ1-1; TRBD1 is a possible D gene (5 bases). The chain's CDR3 is CASPTEGTEAFF. Written as DNA, the CDR3 is TGTGCCTCCCCGACCGAGGGGACTGAAGCTTTCTTT.